A selection of T cell receptor beta chains follows, all from one sample in a study of OX40 agonist ivuxolimab in advanced cancers. This table comes from immunoSEQ multiplex PCR, and its TCRdb copy is limited to in-frame clones, with some not included. The sample holds 10,000 to 11,000 clones, about 63% seen once. Here the sequenced sample was CD4+ or CD8+ T cells sorted from blood, taken in a trial of the OX40 agonist ivuxolimab. Receptors were obtained from an adult with an advanced solid tumor such as melanoma, head and neck, liver or kidney cancer. Each CDR3 is given with its conserved first and last residue. A D gene is named only where the DNA matches it firmly. Rows give clone size only sometimes, using once, few, many, or a class for an expanded clone.

J	size	D	V	DNA	CDR3
TRBJ1-1	-	TRBD1	TRBV19	TGTGCCAGTAGTCCCACAGGGGGCGCAGTTGGAGCTTTCTTT	CASSPTGGAVGAFF
TRBJ2-1	-	TRBD2	TRBV5-4	TGTGCCAGCAGCTTGGATGGCGGGAGGAACGTATGGAATGAGCAGTTCTTC	CASSLDGGRNVWNEQFF
TRBJ1-1	few	-	TRBV7-3	TGTGCCAGCAGCCCTGGGGGGATGAACACTGAAGCTTTCTTT	CASSPGGMNTEAFF
TRBJ1-2	-	TRBD1	TRBV29-1	TGCAGCGTGGGACAGGGGGGGAACTATGGCTACACCTTC	CSVGQGGNYGYTF
TRBJ2-1	few	TRBD2	TRBV5-8	TGTGCCAGCAGCTTGAGCCGAGCGGGATACAATGAGCAGTTCTTC	CASSLSRAGYNEQFF
TRBJ1-3	-	TRBD1	TRBV9	TGTGCCAGCAGCTCCTCCAGCCGGGAGGGGGCTCCTGGAAACACCATATATTTT	CASSSSSREGAPGNTIYF
TRBJ2-7	-	TRBD2	TRBV6-5	TGTGCCAGCAGTTACTCGACTAGCGGGAGTTCTGAGCAGTACTTC	CASSYSTSGSSEQYF
TRBJ2-1	-	TRBD2	TRBV5-4	TGTGCCAGCAGCTTGCAGGTAGCGGGGGCCTACAATGAGCAGTTCTTC	CASSLQVAGAYNEQFF
TRBJ1-5	-	TRBD1	TRBV28	TGTGCCAGCAGAGTTTCCCTTATGGACAGGGGAGATCAGCCCCAGCATTTT	CASRVSLMDRGDQPQHF
TRBJ1-1	-	-	TRBV27	TGTGCCAGCAGTCCCTCGGGCAGTTACACTGAAGCTTTCTTT	CASSPSGSYTEAFF
TRBJ2-7	-	-	TRBV11-2	TGTGCCAGCAGCTTAGATGCGGCGGAGAAGTACGAGCAGTACTTC	CASSLDAAEKYEQYF
TRBJ1-1	-	-	TRBV7-8	TGTGCCAGCAGCTTGGGGGGACCGAACACTGAAGCTTTCTTT	CASSLGGPNTEAFF
TRBJ2-7	large	TRBD2	TRBV9	TGTGCCAGCAGCCCAACTAGCGGGAGGGATGGGGAGCAGTACTTC	CASSPTSGRDGEQYF
TRBJ1-2	-	TRBD1	TRBV27	TGTGCCAGCAAACAGGGGGTCGGCTATGGCTACACCTTC	CASKQGVGYGYTF
TRBJ2-3	few	-	TRBV5-1	TGCGCCAGCAGCCTCGAATGGGGGGATACGCAGTATTTT	CASSLEWGDTQYF
TRBJ2-1	-	TRBD2	TRBV6-5	TGTGCCAGCAGTTTACTAGCGGAAAACAATGAGCAGTTCTTC	CASSLLAENNEQFF
TRBJ1-2	-	-	TRBV19	TGTGCCAGTCTCCGTAAGGCAGACCTGGTCTATGGCTACACCTTC	CASLRKADLVYGYTF
TRBJ2-3	few	-	TRBV6-6	TGTGCCAGCAGGTTTAGTGACACGCAGTATTTT	CASRFSDTQYF
TRBJ2-7	-	TRBD2	TRBV11-2	TGTGCCAGCAGCTTTAGCGGGAGGGCCGGGGAGCAGTACTTC	CASSFSGRAGEQYF
TRBJ1-1	-	-	TRBV7-9	TGTGCCAGCAGCTTAGACGGGTACACTGAAGCTTTCTTT	CASSLDGYTEAFF
TRBJ2-1	-	-	TRBV6-5	TGTGCCAGCAGTTACGGGGCGGGCAATGAGCAGTTCTTC	CASSYGAGNEQFF
TRBJ2-3	few	-	TRBV28	TGTGCCAGCAGTCTCCCCCCCGATACGCAGTATTTT	CASSLPPDTQYF
TRBJ1-2	-	-	TRBV5-1	TGCGCCAGCAGCATCCGGGACCGACACTATGGCTACACCTTC	CASSIRDRHYGYTF
TRBJ2-3	-	-	TRBV7-6	TGTGCCAGCAGCCCAGACGCCCGTTTCGCTAGCACAGATACGCAGTATTTT	CASSPDARFASTDTQYF
TRBJ2-1	-	-	TRBV6-5	TGTGCCAGCAGTTACTCTGACCGCGCCTACAATGAGCAGTTCTTC	CASSYSDRAYNEQFF
TRBJ2-7	few	-	TRBV6-5	TGTGCCAGCAGTTACTCGGTCGGGATCTCCTACGAGCAGTACTTC	CASSYSVGISYEQYF
TRBJ1-1	medium-sized	-	TRBV7-9	TGTGCCAGCCTCAATGCCGTGAACACTGAAGCTTTCTTT	CASLNAVNTEAFF
TRBJ1-1	-	TRBD1	TRBV29-1	TGCAGCGTCTTACAGGGGTTACCTGAAGCTTTCTTT	CSVLQGLPEAFF
TRBJ1-2	-	TRBD1	TRBV7-3	TGTGCCAGCAGCTTAGGTTCCCTAGGGGGCGCAGGCTACACCTTC	CASSLGSLGGAGYTF
TRBJ2-1	few	TRBD2	TRBV28	TGTGCCAGCAGTACCATTACTAGCGGGAGAGTTCATGAGCAGTTCTTC	CASSTITSGRVHEQFF
TRBJ2-2	-	-	TRBV5-1	TGCGCCAGCAGATACACCGGGGAGCTGTTTTTT	CASRYTGELFF
TRBJ2-1	-	TRBD2	TRBV19	TGTGCCAGCACGACTAGCGGGAGCTCCTACAATGAGCAGTTCTTC	CASTTSGSSYNEQFF
TRBJ1-1	few	-	TRBV28	TGTGCCAGCACTTTTTCCGGGGGGGACACTGAAGCTTTCTTT	CASTFSGGDTEAFF
TRBJ1-5	-	-	TRBV10-2	TGCGCCAGCAGTAGATTTTCAGAATATAGCAATCAGCCCCAGCATTTT	CASSRFSEYSNQPQHF
TRBJ2-2	once	-	TRBV5-6	TGTGCCAGCCTCCTCGCCCGGGTCGGGGAGCTGTTTTTT	CASLLARVGELFF
TRBJ2-3	-	-	TRBV2	TGTGCCAGCAGATCGGCTAGTGATACGCAGTATTTT	CASRSASDTQYF
TRBJ2-7	few	TRBD2	TRBV5-6	TGTGCCAGCAGCGGGGGACTAGCGGCCTACGAGCAGTACTTC	CASSGGLAAYEQYF
TRBJ2-7	-	TRBD1	TRBV11-2	TGCGCCAGCAGCCAAGATCCTATCAACAGGGGGCCCTACGAGCAGTACTTC	CASSQDPINRGPYEQYF
TRBJ1-4	-	TRBD1	TRBV15	TGTGCCACCAGCAGAACAGGGGGCGCAGATGAAAAACTGTTTTTT	CATSRTGGADEKLFF